Listed below are T cell receptor beta chains from one sample, sequenced in a study of T cell responses to AZD1222 COVID-19 vaccine. The assay was immunoSEQ multiplex PCR, and TCRdb's table has in-frame clones only and misses some. The table records 100,000 to 130,000 clones, over 80% of them present only once. Here the sequenced sample was peripheral blood, taken 28 days after the second AZD1222 dose. Every receptor here comes from an adult who received the AZD1222 COVID-19 vaccine. CDR3s include the opening cysteine and the closing phenylalanine or tryptophan. The order of the fields is clone size, D gene, J gene, CDR3 length, V gene, CDR3 protein, CDR3 DNA. D genes are given only for firm matches. Size is omitted from some rows. Given values are once, few, many or a class for expanded clones.

NA	TRBD1	TRBJ2-1	14	TRBV10-3	CAISERQGAYEQFF	TGTGCCATCAGTGAGAGGCAGGGGGCTTATGAGCAGTTCTTC
once	NA	TRBJ1-2	14	TRBV9	CASSVARATHGYTF	TGTGCCAGCAGCGTAGCCAGAGCTACCCATGGCTACACCTTC
NA	TRBD2	TRBJ2-3	14	TRBV14	CASSQAGLAGPQYF	TGTGCCAGCAGCCAAGCGGGACTAGCGGGACCGCAGTATTTT
NA	TRBD2	TRBJ2-3	18	TRBV5-1	CASSPGLAGGPGTDTQYF	TGCGCCAGCAGCCCAGGACTAGCGGGAGGGCCAGGGACAGATACGCAGTATTTT
NA	NA	TRBJ1-5	14	TRBV2	CASSDTVGNQPQHF	TGTGCCAGCAGTGATACAGTGGGCAATCAGCCCCAGCATTTT
NA	NA	TRBJ1-2	14	TRBV7-2	CASSPSAGGYGYTF	TGTGCCAGCAGCCCATCGGCCGGGGGCTATGGCTACACCTTC
NA	TRBD2	TRBJ2-7	15	TRBV7-2	CASSSLTGLATEQYF	TGTGCCAGCAGCTCTTTAACGGGACTAGCAACCGAGCAGTACTTC
NA	NA	TRBJ1-4	14	TRBV19	CASGRNQVNEKLFF	TGTGCCAGTGGTCGGAACCAAGTTAATGAAAAACTGTTTTTT
NA	NA	TRBJ1-6	14	TRBV10-3	CAISLDSLYSPLHF	TGTGCCATCAGCTTAGACAGTCTCTATTCACCCCTCCACTTT
once	NA	TRBJ2-7	13	TRBV19	CASSQTGDYEQYF	TGTGCCAGTAGTCAAACAGGAGACTACGAGCAGTACTTC
once	NA	TRBJ2-1	13	TRBV10-3	CAISELLARGGFF	TGTGCCATCAGTGAACTGCTAGCAAGGGGTGGGTTCTTC
once	TRBD1	TRBJ2-2	14	TRBV6-1	CASSERQGAGELFF	TGTGCCAGCAGTGAAAGACAGGGGGCCGGGGAGCTGTTTTTT
NA	NA	TRBJ2-7	14	TRBV19	CASSVPGRSYEQYF	TGTGCCAGTAGTGTTCCGGGACGATCCTACGAGCAGTACTTC
once	NA	TRBJ2-5	15	TRBV5-1	CASFLGQGFQETQYF	TGCGCCAGCTTCCTCGGTCAGGGGTTCCAAGAGACCCAGTACTTC
NA	NA	TRBJ1-6	15	TRBV10-2	CASSEVGVWGSPLHF	TGCGCCAGCAGCGAGGTGGGCGTTTGGGGTTCACCCCTCCACTTT
NA	NA	TRBJ2-5	15	TRBV11-3	CASSPPTGVKETQYF	TGTGCCAGCAGCCCCCCGACGGGGGTGAAGGAGACCCAGTACTTC
NA	TRBD2	TRBJ2-1	19	TRBV14	CASSQKTPTSRFFPDEQFF	TGTGCCAGCAGCCAAAAAACCCCGACTAGCCGATTCTTTCCCGATGAGCAGTTCTTC
NA	NA	TRBJ2-7	14	TRBV5-4	CASSLDKTEPEQYF	TGTGCCAGCAGCTTGGACAAAACAGAACCCGAGCAGTACTTC
NA	NA	TRBJ2-7	15	TRBV4-2	CASSQGTWTAYEQYF	TGTGCCAGCAGCCAAGGCACTTGGACGGCCTACGAGCAGTACTTC
NA	NA	TRBJ1-2	13	TRBV6-5	CASSQHSSYGYTF	TGTGCCAGCAGCCAACACAGCTCCTATGGCTACACCTTC
NA	TRBD2	TRBJ2-5	17	TRBV11-3	CASSLGATSGVGETQYF	TGTGCCAGCAGCTTAGGGGCAACTAGCGGAGTGGGAGAGACCCAGTACTTC
NA	NA	TRBJ1-2	14	TRBV25-1	CASSPPGAVPGYTF	TGTGCCAGCAGTCCCCCCGGCGCAGTGCCTGGCTACACCTTC
NA	NA	TRBJ2-6	14	TRBV6-2/TRBV6-3	CASSYGAGANVLTF	TGTGCCAGCAGTTACGGGGCTGGGGCCAACGTCCTGACTTTC
NA	NA	TRBJ1-2	12	TRBV7-9	CASSLGSYGYTF	TGTGCCAGCAGCTTAGGGAGCTATGGCTACACCTTC
once	NA	TRBJ2-2	16	TRBV7-7	CASSPAGRENTGELFF	TGTGCCAGCAGCCCCGCCGGGCGGGAGAACACCGGGGAGCTGTTTTTT
NA	NA	TRBJ2-2	15	TRBV6-5	CASNRGQVDTGELFF	TGTGCCAGCAACAGAGGGCAGGTAGACACCGGGGAGCTGTTTTTT
NA	NA	TRBJ2-3	15	TRBV13	CASSDRALAGDTQYF	TGTGCCAGCAGCGACAGGGCACTAGCCGGTGATACGCAGTATTTT
NA	TRBD1	TRBJ1-5	15	TRBV5-5	CASSLVLGGGQPQHF	TGTGCCAGCAGCTTGGTTCTAGGGGGCGGGCAGCCCCAGCATTTT
NA	NA	TRBJ1-5	14	TRBV7-2	CASSRRVGDQPQHF	TGTGCCAGCAGCCGCAGGGTGGGGGATCAGCCCCAGCATTTT
NA	NA	TRBJ2-7	17	TRBV25-1	CASSESEVGLYMYEQYF	TGTGCCAGCAGTGAATCCGAGGTGGGCCTCTACATGTACGAGCAGTACTTC
NA	NA	TRBJ2-1	13	TRBV24-1	CATSVGGQNEQFF	TGTGCCACCAGTGTCGGGGGACAGAATGAGCAGTTCTTC
NA	NA	TRBJ2-7	16	TRBV6-6	CASSYSKQLLLYEQYF	TGTGCCAGCAGTTACTCGAAACAGCTTCTACTCTACGAGCAGTACTTC
NA	NA	TRBJ1-2	13	TRBV5-6	CASSLRDNYGYTF	TGTGCCAGCAGCCTCAGGGATAACTATGGCTACACCTTC
NA	NA	TRBJ1-3	14	TRBV7-6	CASSQQGLRNTIYF	TGTGCCAGCAGTCAACAGGGATTGAGAAACACCATATATTTT
NA	TRBD1	TRBJ2-1	12	TRBV9	CASSAYRGEQFF	TGTGCCAGCAGCGCGTACAGGGGTGAGCAGTTCTTC
NA	TRBD2	TRBJ2-5	18	TRBV11-2	CASSLELAGGLIQETQYF	TGTGCCAGCAGCTTAGAGCTAGCGGGGGGGCTGATCCAAGAGACCCAGTACTTC
NA	NA	TRBJ2-7	14	TRBV18	CASSPGTATYEQYF	TGTGCCAGCTCACCCGGGACGGCTACCTACGAGCAGTACTTC
NA	NA	TRBJ2-7	11	TRBV11-1	CASSSYYEQYF	TGTGCCAGCAGCAGCTATTACGAGCAGTACTTC
NA	NA	TRBJ2-3	14	TRBV4-3	CASSQDRGTDTQYF	TGCGCCAGCAGCCAAGACAGAGGCACAGATACGCAGTATTTT
NA	NA	TRBJ2-1	13	TRBV11-2	CASSPPGWPEQFF	TGTGCCAGCAGCCCCCCCGGCTGGCCCGAGCAGTTCTTC
NA	NA	TRBJ2-2	13	TRBV6-5	CASRPSGTGELFF	TGTGCCAGCAGGCCCTCGGGGACCGGGGAGCTGTTTTTT
NA	NA	TRBJ1-1	11	TRBV19	CASSRLGEAFF	TGTGCCAGTAGTAGGTTGGGTGAAGCTTTCTTT
NA	NA	TRBJ2-7	15	TRBV6-5	CASSYAVGGSYEQYF	TGTGCCAGCAGTTACGCTGTAGGGGGCTCCTACGAGCAGTACTTC
few	NA	TRBJ1-4	15	TRBV14	CASSHGGRGDEKLFF	TGTGCCAGCAGCCACGGAGGCAGGGGCGATGAAAAACTGTTTTTT
NA	NA	TRBJ1-3	14	TRBV19	CASTPSDSGNTIYF	TGTGCCAGTACCCCTTCGGACTCTGGAAACACCATATATTTT
NA	TRBD1	TRBJ1-2	14	TRBV7-3	CASSPGQGNYGYTF	TGTGCCAGCAGCCCCGGACAGGGCAACTATGGCTACACCTTC
NA	NA	TRBJ2-1	17	TRBV19	CASSIRQGGSTETRQFF	TGTGCCAGTAGTATCCGACAGGGAGGGTCGACTGAAACGAGGCAGTTCTTC
NA	TRBD2	TRBJ2-5	16	TRBV4-3	CASSQGIAGVQETQYF	TGCGCCAGCAGCCAGGGGATAGCGGGAGTCCAAGAGACCCAGTACTTC
NA	NA	TRBJ1-6	14	TRBV30	CAWIGTDGYSPLHF	TGTGCCTGGATAGGGACTGACGGCTATTCACCCCTCCACTTT
NA	NA	TRBJ1-2	15	TRBV7-3	CASSSYGVREGGYTF	TGTGCCAGCAGCTCCTATGGGGTCAGGGAAGGTGGCTACACCTTC
NA	NA	TRBJ2-7	13	TRBV7-2	CASSLTMRYEQYF	TGTGCCAGCAGCTTAACCATGCGGTACGAGCAGTACTTC